A selection of T cell receptor beta chains follows, all from one sample in a study of blood T cell repertoires in COVID-19. The repertoire was sequenced with immunoSEQ multiplex PCR; TCRdb's copy has only in-frame clones and lacks some. The sample shows fewer than 250,000 clones, around 89% of them seen only once. The source material was peripheral blood. These receptors all come from a man aged 65 to 85 with acute or convalescent COVID-19. Each CDR3 is given with its conserved first and last residue. The D gene is left open where the match is weak. Clone size is stated in some rows and not others, as once, few, many or a class when expanded.

j_call,clone_size,d_call,v_call,cdr3_length,cdr3_aa,cdr3_nt
TRBJ2-1,-,TRBD2,TRBV11-2,15,CASSLAGGGRGEQFF,TGTGCCAGCAGCTTAGCGGGAGGCGGTAGAGGTGAGCAGTTCTTC
TRBJ2-1,-,-,TRBV21-1,15,CASSKKDQRRGEQFF,TGTGCCAGCAGCAAAAAGGACCAGAGGCGGGGTGAGCAGTTCTTC
TRBJ1-5,-,-,TRBV19,16,CASSIKAGNSNQPQHF,TGTGCCAGTAGTATCAAGGCAGGGAATAGCAATCAGCCCCAGCATTTT
TRBJ1-2,-,-,TRBV28,13,CASSSPGAGGYTF,TGTGCCAGCAGTTCGCCAGGGGCCGGGGGCTACACCTTC
TRBJ2-1,-,-,TRBV11-3,14,CASSLESSYNEQFF,TGTGCCAGCAGCTTAGAGAGCTCCTACAATGAGCAGTTCTTC
TRBJ1-2,-,-,TRBV3-1/TRBV3-2,13,CASSQFDSNGYTF,TGTGCCAGCAGCCAATTCGACAGTAATGGCTACACCTTC
TRBJ1-5,-,TRBD1,TRBV2,13,CASSGTGNQPQHF,TGTGCCAGCAGTGGGACAGGGAATCAGCCCCAGCATTTT
TRBJ2-7,-,-,TRBV7-2,17,CASSVSRGRESSYEQYF,TGTGCCAGCAGCGTTTCTCGGGGGCGGGAGAGCTCCTACGAGCAGTACTTC
TRBJ2-1,-,-,TRBV2,14,CASSTQGSKNEQFF,TGTGCCAGCAGTACACAGGGTTCCAAGAATGAGCAGTTCTTC
TRBJ2-7,-,-,TRBV7-9,15,CASSLQTGSTQEQYF,TGTGCCAGCAGCCTACAAACGGGGTCGACTCAAGAGCAGTACTTC
TRBJ2-1,-,TRBD2,TRBV9,14,CASSGGLGYNEQFF,TGTGCCAGCAGCGGGGGACTAGGGTACAATGAGCAGTTCTTC
TRBJ1-1,once,-,TRBV12-3/TRBV12-4,13,CASSLDSLNEAFF,TGTGCCAGCAGTCTAGACAGTCTTAATGAAGCTTTCTTT
TRBJ2-1,-,TRBD2,TRBV6-1,17,CASSEDALAGPYNEQFF,TGTGCCAGCAGTGAAGATGCGCTAGCGGGCCCCTACAATGAGCAGTTCTTC
TRBJ2-1,-,TRBD2,TRBV28,14,CASSPGLARNEQFF,TGTGCCAGCAGCCCCGGACTAGCGCGCAATGAGCAGTTCTTC
TRBJ2-1,few,TRBD2,TRBV5-8,16,CASSWPGGLAGFEQFF,TGTGCCAGCAGCTGGCCCGGCGGGCTAGCGGGATTTGAGCAGTTCTTC
TRBJ2-1,-,-,TRBV7-9,16,CASSIPQGFGDNEQFF,TGTGCCAGCAGCATCCCTCAGGGGTTTGGGGACAATGAGCAGTTCTTC
TRBJ1-5,-,-,TRBV6-5,13,CASSYTLSQPQHF,TGTGCCAGCAGTTACACACTAAGTCAGCCCCAGCATTTT
TRBJ2-7,-,-,TRBV7-8,14,CASSLDIIRGEQYF,TGTGCCAGCAGCTTAGACATCATCAGGGGCGAGCAGTACTTC
TRBJ2-7,-,-,TRBV6-5,12,CAARRADSEQYF,TGTGCCGCCCGTAGAGCGGACTCCGAGCAGTACTTC